What follows describes a single T cell receptor (beta chain). Its antigen is undetermined. From germline, CDR1 is PRHDT and CDR2 FYEKMQ (reference sequence). CDR3 size: 13 residues. Trimming removed 4 bases from V and 1 base from J, with 6 bases in between. The assay, immunoSEQ v3.0, was run at survey level. Profiling relied on immunoSEQ multiplex PCR, and the TCRdb table lists in-frame clones only, not all of them. The sample comprises under 25,000 clones, approximately 80% of which are singletons, and approximately 10% rests with the top ten. These data originate in a study of long-term antiretroviral therapy in people with HIV. General study findings and limits: Across all time points, the repertoire was dominated by clones that expanded before ART.

This sequence originates from a man younger than 30 with HIV. The genes are TRBV13 and TRBJ2-3; tentatively, D is TRBD2 (6 bases). Here the sequenced sample was unsorted PBMCs, taken 0.5 years before starting antiretroviral therapy. CDR3: CASSSGGTDTQYF. The CDR3 DNA sequence: TGTGCCAGCAGCTCGGGGGGCACAGATACGCAGTATTTT.